One sample yielded the 16 T cell receptor beta chains listed below, sequenced in a study of spatial heterogeneity in lung cancer. Whole-study findings and limits: Intratumoral expanded alpha and beta TCR counts were found to track tumor mutation counts.

Time point described: sample taken at primary tumor resection. TCRdb recomputed calls from the 5' RACE reads with MiXCR, one row per CDR3 protein. The table has about 580 distinct CDR3 sequences, around a tenth seen once. No cognate antigen is known for these TCRs. Sequencing used lung tumor tissue, obtained at surgery. Receptors were obtained from a female donor with early-stage non-small cell lung cancer.

The chain employs TRBV4-3 and TRBJ2-2, with 11 bases that match TRBD2. The ends lost 2 bases at V and 3 bases at J; junction bases unmatched: 11. The CDR3 covers 19 residues. CDR1 LGHNA and CDR2 YSLEER come from the germline V gene. CDR3 in DNA: TGCGCCAGCAGCCAACGGCTGACTAGCGGGATGGCACACACCGGGGAGCTGTTTTTT. Amino acid sequence: CASSQRLTSGMAHTGELFF.

This clonotype ranks as large. This chain uses TRBV20-1 with TRBJ2-7; D is possibly TRBD2 (6 bases). Trimming took 5 bases from V and 7 from J, leaving 24 bases between them. CDR3 length equals 15 residues. Germline CDR1 reads DFQATT; CDR2 reads SNEGSKA (reference sequence). The CDR3 is CSAYTGGGSPGEQYF. The CDR3 region has the DNA TGCAGTGCTTATACAGGAGGAGGGAGCCCGGGGGAGCAGTACTTC.

This clonotype is judged large. J is TRBJ2-7 and V is TRBV7-2; D remains unclear. Trimming cost V 2 bases and J 5 bases, with 16 bases left between them. Germline V gives CDR1 SGHTA, CDR2 FQGNSA. The CDR3 is made up of 15 amino acids. CDR3 protein: CASSLRAVLWDEQYF. The DNA of the CDR3 is TGTGCCAGCAGCTTAAGGGCGGTCCTGTGGGACGAGCAGTACTTC.

By its share, this clonotype is large. The V and J genes are TRBV20-1 and TRBJ2-1; D is possibly TRBD2 (6 bases). The CDR3 extends over 15 amino acids. CDR1 is DFQATT and CDR2 is SNEGSKA in the germline V gene (reference sequence). V was trimmed by 3 bases and J by 4 bases, leaving 16 bases between them. The CDR3 sequence: CSARDYRSRYNEQFF. The CDR3 nucleotides read TGCAGTGCTAGGGACTACCGGTCTCGGTACAATGAGCAGTTCTTC.

This clonotype is judged large. At one of its ends the junction is not consistent with the germline gene, which may arise from a read error. V usage is TRBV7-7 and J usage is TRBJ2-5, with 8 bases lining up with TRBD1. This CDR3 is built from 15 residues. Germline values: CDR1 SSHAT, CDR2 FNYEAQ (reference sequence). The CDR3 sequence is CASSLQPGGRETQYF. CDR3 coding DNA: TGTGCTAGCAGCTTACAGCCAGGGGGCCGAGAGACCCAGTACTTC.

This clonotype is deemed medium-sized. The CDR3 is CSARESRTLTNEQFF. The CDR3 nucleotides are TGCAGTGCTAGAGAGTCAAGGACCCTCACAAATGAGCAGTTCTTC. The chain employs TRBV20-1 and TRBJ2-1; D is ambiguous. The CDR3 has 15 amino acids. The germline gives CDR1 DFQATT, CDR2 SNEGSKA (reference sequence). With 0 bases removed from V and 7 bases from J, the gap between germline ends came to 16 bases.

This clonotype is categorized as medium-sized. The chain has TRBV11-3 and TRBJ2-4, with D hard to call. The germline CDR1 and CDR2 sequences are SGHNT and YENEEA. V shed 3 bases and J shed 8 bases, with 11 bases lying between them. The CDR3 has 13 residues. CDR3: CASSFQTWDIQYF. The CDR3 nucleotides are TGTGCCAGCAGCTTCCAGACTTGGGACATTCAGTACTTC.

This clonotype is labeled medium-sized. The rearrangement uses TRBV7-9 and TRBJ2-4; no firm D call. Germline lookup yields CDR1 SEHNR and CDR2 FQNEAQ (reference sequence). The CDR3 loop spans 16 amino acids. The V gene lost 6 bases and the J gene lost 1 base, with 16 bases spanning the gap. The CDR3 protein is CASSRTVLMAKNIQYF. The CDR3 nucleotides read TGTGCCAGCAGTCGTACAGTCCTTATGGCCAAAAACATTCAGTACTTC.

This clonotype was detected a few times. The chain combines TRBV6-5 with TRBJ1-2; 7 nucleotides align to TRBD1. Germline values: CDR1 MNHEY, CDR2 SVGAGI. CDR3 length equals 13 residues. The ends lost 6 bases at V and 4 bases at J; junction bases unmatched: 5. DNA of the CDR3: TGTGCCAGCAGCCCCCCAGGGGGCTATGGCTACACCTTC. It codes for CASSPPGGYGYTF.

By share of the sample, this clonotype is large (0.1 to 1%). V usage is TRBV19 and J usage is TRBJ2-1, with a tentative D call TRBD2 (7 bases). This CDR3 is built from 15 residues. Looked up from germline, CDR1 is LNHDA and CDR2 is SQIVND (reference sequence). V was shortened by 9 bases and J by 2 bases, with 17 bases between the two germline ends. CDR3 in DNA: TGTGCCAGCAGCCGAGAGGGGGGGACCTACAATGAGCAGTTCTTC. Amino acids: CASSREGGTYNEQFF. Full variable domain (missing parts from reference TRBV19 and TRBJ2-1): DGGITQSPKYLFRKEGQNVTLSCEQNLNHDAMYWYRQDPGQGLRLIYYSQIVNDFQKGDIAEGYSVSREKKESFPLTVTSAQKNPTAFYLCASSREGGTYNEQFFGPGTRLTVL.

By proportion, this clonotype is large. The chain uses TRBV5-1 and TRBJ2-1; 12 bases fit TRBD2. The CDR3 is 15 amino acids. J was trimmed by 10 bases and V by 7 bases; bases with no gene match: 12. The V gene's germline CDR1 is SGHRS and CDR2 YFSETQ. This chain's CDR3 is CASELGLAGSREQFF. In DNA form, the CDR3 reads TGCGCCAGCGAACTGGGACTAGCGGGTTCACGGGAGCAGTTCTTC.

This clonotype ranks as medium-sized. The J gene is TRBJ2-7, the V gene TRBV11-2; the D is unclear. Between the trimmed V and J ends, which lost 5 bases and 3 bases, there was a span of 17 bases. The length of the CDR3 is 15 residues. CDR1 is SGHAT, CDR2 FQNNGV, per germline. In nucleotides, the CDR3 is TGTGCCAGCAGCATCTACAGAATCGAAGGCTACGAGCAGTACTTC. Translation gives CASSIYRIEGYEQYF.

CDR3 region: CASSLVPTGYEQYF. CDR3 DNA sequence: TGTGCCAGCAGCTTAGTCCCGACAGGCTACGAGCAGTACTTC. The rearrangement links TRBV7-2 to TRBJ2-7, with a weak D call TRBD1 (6 bases). The V and J ends lost 1 base and 3 bases respectively, with 10 bases between them. Germline V lookup: CDR1 SGHTA, CDR2 FQGNSA. The CDR3 is made up of 14 amino acids.

Relative to its sample, this clonotype is large. The V gene is TRBV6-5, the J gene TRBJ1-2; D is unclear. V shed 8 bases and J shed 8 bases, with 12 bases lying between them. The CDR3 has 11 amino acids. Germline values: CDR1 MNHEY, CDR2 SVGAGI. The CDR3: CASLAGGGYTF. In DNA, the CDR3 is TGTGCCAGCCTGGCGGGAGGGGGCTACACCTTC.

This clonotype is judged large. The V gene is TRBV7-2, the J gene TRBJ2-7; D unresolved. CDR1 SGHTA and CDR2 FQGNSA come from the germline V gene. This CDR3 has 12 residues. The V and J ends lost 5 bases and 2 bases respectively, with 7 bases between them. CDR3 loop: CASSPDTYEQYF. The CDR3 DNA reads TGTGCCAGCAGCCCCGACACCTACGAGCAGTACTTC.

This clonotype is large within its sample. The genes are TRBV12-3 or TRBV12-4 and TRBJ1-3, with 9 nucleotides matching TRBD1. Trimming removed 5 bases from V and 4 bases from J; junction bases left unmatched: 15. This CDR3 comprises 18 residues. The CDR3 here is CASSPYRGQGLGGNTIYF. CDR3 nucleotide sequence: TGTGCCAGCAGTCCTTATCGGGGACAGGGCCTTGGGGGAAACACCATATATTTT.